The text below deals with one TCR beta chain. TCRdb called the reads again in MiXCR, with one record for every CDR3 protein. This table holds roughly 180,000 distinct CDR3 sequences, roughly 15% found once. This sample was included in a study of T cell repertoires in cytomegalovirus infection. Germline CDR1 and CDR2: SGHTA and FQGTGA. This CDR3 is 15 amino acids long. V lost 5 bases to trimming and J lost 10 bases; unmatched junction nucleotides: 9. Material: CD8+ T cells from PBMCs. This chain links TRBV7-3 with TRBJ1-6; 9 nucleotides match TRBD1. This clonotype was sampled from a human donor in good health (CMV status not recorded). Some clones in this sample may be carry-over from other donors' samples. CDR3 nucleotide sequence: TGTGCCAGCAGCATGACAGGGGGAGTCAACTCACCCCTCCACTTT. This encodes CASSMTGGVNSPLHF.